The next 27 T cell receptor beta chains were all read from a single sample in a study of blood T cells in healthy people across ages. Alongside a J-beta primer mix, a sample-barcoded 5' primer served in a second PCR lasting about 7 to 11 cycles. TCRdb re-derived calls from the 5' RACE reads in MiXCR, one entry per CDR3 protein. In the table there are under 1,000,000 distinct CDR3 sequences, roughly 46% of which are singletons. Sequenced input: blood. These receptors came from a man aged 80 or over in good health.

This clonotype was recorded only once. This sequence joins TRBV12-3 or TRBV12-4 and TRBJ2-1, with TRBD2 identical over 8 bases. The ends lost 3 bases at V and 2 bases at J; junction bases unmatched: 6. This CDR3 region has 16 residues. The CDR3 spells CASSLNSGEAYNEQFF. The CDR3 nucleotides read TGTGCCAGCAGTTTGAATAGCGGGGAAGCCTACAATGAGCAGTTCTTC.

The V call is TRBV21-1, the J call TRBJ2-5; the DNA was not compared with TRBD1, the D call given in the table. TRBV21-1 is a pseudogene segment. The CDR3 contains 14 residues. The CDR3 loop is CASSNGGREETQYF. The CDR3 nucleotides read TGTGCCAGCAGCAATGGGGGCCGGGAGGAGACCCAGTACTTC.

In DNA form, the CDR3 reads TGTGCCAGCAGCCGACTAGCGGGAGTAGACAATGAGCAGTTCTTC. Translation: CASSRLAGVDNEQFF. The rearrangement links TRBV6-2 or TRBV6-3 to TRBJ2-1, with 12 bases fitting TRBD2. V trimming: 6 bases; J trimming: 5 bases; junction bases outside the gene matches: 5. The CDR3 is 15 amino acids. Germline CDR1 is MNHEY and CDR2 is SVGEGT.

The chain has TRBV7-3 and TRBJ1-1, with 8 bases identical to TRBD1. CDR1 is SGHTA and CDR2 is FQGTGA in the germline V gene. The V and J ends lost 5 bases and 5 bases, in that order; junction bases with no gene match: 10. The CDR3 runs to 15 residues. DNA for the CDR3: TGTGCCAGCAGCCCGACCGACAGGGGCGGAACTGAAGCTTTCTTT. It is translated as CASSPTDRGGTEAFF.

This chain joins TRBV13 and TRBJ2-3; 8 bases map to TRBD2. CDR1 is PRHDT and CDR2 is FYEKMQ in the germline V gene (reference sequence). The CDR3 is 16 residues long. V dropped 1 base and J dropped 4; count of bases not matched to a gene: 7. In nucleotides, the CDR3 is TGTGCCAGCAGCTTAGAGAGCGGGGGAGCTGCAGATACGCAGTATTTT. Encoded protein: CASSLESGGAADTQYF.

J is TRBJ2-1 and V is TRBV5-5; the D is unclear. The ends were cut back, 1 base at V and 0 bases at J, with 8 bases in the middle. The germline V gene has CDR1 SGHKS and CDR2 YYEKEE (reference sequence). The CDR3 spans 15 residues. The CDR3: CASSLFTASYNEQFF. The CDR3 DNA is TGTGCCAGCAGCTTGTTCACAGCCTCCTACAATGAGCAGTTCTTC.

The rearrangement joins TRBV27 to TRBJ2-3; the D gene is possibly TRBD2 (5 bases). The V end lost 9 bases, the J end lost 2 bases, and 15 bases lay between the germline ends. The germline V gene has CDR1 MNHEY and CDR2 SMNVEV (reference sequence). The length of the CDR3 is 14 residues. CDR3 protein: CASRGPLHTDTQYF. The CDR3 nucleotides read TGTGCCAGTCGCGGGCCGCTGCACACAGATACGCAGTATTTT.

Worth noting for this clonotype: This sequence may be a read error, since a much larger clone differs from it by one base. The rearrangement links TRBV2 to TRBJ2-5; D gene uncertain. This CDR3 region has 12 residues. CDR1 is SNHLY, CDR2 FYNNEI, per germline. The V and J ends lost 7 bases and 0 bases respectively, with 6 bases between them. DNA for the CDR3: TGTGCCAGCAAGACGGACCAAGAGACCCAGTACTTC. Encoded protein: CASKTDQETQYF.

This rearrangement joins TRBV5-1 to TRBJ2-7, with 10 bases lining up with TRBD1. Germline CDR1 reads SGHRS; CDR2 reads YFSETQ. V was clipped by 4 bases and J by 2 bases; unmatched bases: 9. This CDR3 comprises 16 residues. Here the CDR3 DNA reads TGCGCCAGCAGCCCGACGGGACAGGGGATCACCTACGAGCAGTACTTC. The encoded protein is CASSPTGQGITYEQYF.

The rearrangement joins TRBV6-6 to TRBJ2-2; 7 bases agree with TRBD1. Per the germline V gene, CDR1 is MNHNY and CDR2 is SVGAGI (reference sequence). The junction had 7 bases not matched to a gene; V was cut back by 4 bases and J by 5 bases. The CDR3 sequence is 15 residues long. The CDR3 loop is CASSSPGGYTGELFF. CDR3 DNA: TGTGCCAGCAGTTCTCCAGGGGGTTATACCGGGGAGCTGTTTTTT.

In its sample, this clonotype was seen a few times. This rearrangement joins TRBV12-3 or TRBV12-4 to TRBJ1-5; 7 nucleotides agree with TRBD1. Trimming at V came to 2 bases and at J to 7 bases, leaving 5 bases not matched to a gene. The CDR3 sequence is 14 residues long. This CDR3 reads CASSLRQGGQPQHF. In nucleotides, the CDR3 is TGTGCCAGCAGTTTACGACAGGGCGGGCAGCCCCAGCATTTT.

As concerns this clonotype: One end of the junction varies from germline; a read error may be responsible. The rearrangement links TRBV30 to TRBJ2-4; D gene ambiguous. The germline V gene has CDR1 GTSNPN and CDR2 SVGIG (reference sequence). CDR3 length: 13 residues. DNA for the CDR3: TGTGCCTGGAGTCAGCCCGCAAAAAACGTTCAGTACTTC. Protein sequence: CAWSQPAKNVQYF.

This clonotype has just a few counts. Germline is not matched at one junction end, which may reflect a read error. The chain uses TRBV7-7 and TRBJ2-3; D possibly corresponds to TRBD1 (6 bases). The CDR3 consists of 15 residues. The germline V gene has CDR1 SSHAT and CDR2 FNYEAQ (reference sequence). The CDR3 DNA reads as TGTGCTAGCAGCTTACGGCCAGGGGCCACAGATACGCAGTATTTT. Its translation is CASSLRPGATDTQYF.

With regard to this clonotype: The junction differs from germline at one of its ends, possibly a read error. The chain is built from TRBV9 and TRBJ1-5; 8 bases line up with TRBD1. In germline, CDR1 is SGDLS, CDR2 YYNGEE. The CDR3 is made up of 17 amino acids. The CDR3 DNA follows: TGTGCCAGCAGCGTAGTTCCCCAGGGGGCTTTGGACCAGCTCCAGCATTTT. Protein product: CASSVVPQGALDQLQHF.

In its sample, this clonotype was seen many times. A much more abundant neighbour one base away suggests this may be a read error. The V and J genes are TRBV12-3 or TRBV12-4 and TRBJ2-1; no clear D. TRBJ2-7 matches the DNA end more closely, so the J call is doubtful. This CDR3 has 11 amino acids. The CDR3 spells CASRDYNEQYF. CDR3 coding DNA: TGTGCCAGCAGGGATTACAATGAGCAGTACTTC.

V and J are TRBV21-1 and TRBJ2-3. TRBV21-1 is recorded as a pseudogene. CDR3 length equals 15 residues. The CDR3 is CASSKDLLAADTQYF. Here the CDR3 DNA reads TGTGCCAGCAGCAAAGATCTTCTAGCTGCAGATACGCAGTATTTT.

The gene calls are TRBV28 and TRBJ2-5; no clear D. Per germline, CDR1 MDHEN and CDR2 SYDVKM. This CDR3 region has 14 residues. V shed 3 bases and J shed 0 bases, with 8 bases lying between them. This chain's CDR3 is CASSFEWYQETQYF. The CDR3 DNA reads TGTGCCAGCAGTTTCGAGTGGTACCAAGAGACCCAGTACTTC.

The chain links TRBV24-1 to TRBJ2-3, with TRBD2 matching 9 bases. Trimming at V came to 4 bases and at J to 5 bases, leaving 6 bases not matched to a gene. This CDR3 contains 15 residues. Germline V gene data show CDR1 as KGHDR and CDR2 as SFDVKD. The CDR3: CATSDLSGRGDTQYF. CDR3 nucleotide sequence: TGTGCCACCAGTGACCTTAGCGGGAGAGGAGATACGCAGTATTTT.

This clonotype was recorded at least ten times. V is TRBV25-1 and J is TRBJ2-7, with D perhaps matching TRBD1 or TRBD2 (5 bases each). The CDR3 is 13 amino acids. Germline V gene data show CDR1 as MGHDK and CDR2 as SYGVNS. V was clipped by 2 bases and J by 3 bases, with 8 bases between them. The CDR3 DNA is TGTGCCAGCAGTGAAGGGGGAATCTACGAGCAGTACTTC. It is translated as CASSEGGIYEQYF.

In this sample, this clonotype turned up many times. This chain joins TRBV9 and TRBJ2-3; D not resolved. V was cut by 0 bases and J by 2 bases, with 7 bases left in between. Germline V gene sequence: CDR1 SGDLS, CDR2 YYNGEE. The CDR3 loop spans 14 amino acids. The CDR3 DNA sequence: TGTGCCAGCAGCGTAGAGCTAGTCACAGATACGCAGTATTTT. Translating gives CASSVELVTDTQYF.

With respect to this clonotype: Mismatch with germline at one junction end may stem from a read error. The chain links TRBV13 to TRBJ2-5, with 11 bases lining up with TRBD2. Germline V gene sequence: CDR1 PRHDT, CDR2 FYEKMQ (reference sequence). The CDR3 loop spans 15 amino acids. CDR3 in amino acids: CVSSPPLAGGETQYF. Written as DNA, the CDR3 is TGTGTCAGCAGCCCACCCCTAGCGGGAGGAGAGACCCAGTACTTC. The full variable domain, rest sourced from reference TRBV13 and TRBJ2-5, is AAGVIQSPRHLIKEKRETATLKCYPIPRHDTVYWYQQGPGQDPQFLISFYEKMQSDKGSIPDRFSAQQFSDYHSELNMSSLELGDSALYFCVSSPPLAGGETQYFGPGTRLLVL.

The chain joins TRBV6-1 to TRBJ2-1; D gene ambiguous. V was shortened by 2 bases and J by 0 bases, with 17 bases between the two germline ends. The CDR3 is made up of 18 amino acids. Germline V gene data show CDR1 as MNHNS and CDR2 as SASEGT. CDR3 sequence (DNA): TGTGCCAGCAGTGAATTCCTTCCTGGCGCGAGCTCCTACAATGAGCAGTTCTTC. This sequence encodes CASSEFLPGASSYNEQFF.

This clonotype was seen a handful of times. The chain is built from TRBV7-2 and TRBJ2-5; TRBD2 matches 8 bases. The CDR3 extends over 15 amino acids. The ends lost 4 bases at V and 5 bases at J; junction bases unmatched: 9. The V gene's germline CDR1 is SGHTA and CDR2 FQGNSA. CDR3 sequence (DNA): TGTGCCAGCAGCTCCCCCGCGGGAGGCTGGGAGACCCAGTACTTC. Protein product: CASSSPAGGWETQYF.

The rearrangement uses TRBV12-3 or TRBV12-4 and TRBJ1-1; D might be TRBD1 (6 bases). V lost 1 base, J lost 1 base, and 13 bases lay in between. The CDR3 is 16 amino acids. CDR3 sequence reads: CASSLGTAIRNTEAFF. In DNA, the CDR3 is TGTGCCAGCAGTTTAGGGACAGCTATAAGGAACACTGAAGCTTTCTTT.

This chain links TRBV7-2 with TRBJ1-3; D unresolved. CDR1 and CDR2 (germline): SGHTA, FQGNSA. The CDR3 is 15 amino acids. V gave up 5 bases and J gave up 0 bases, with 11 bases separating them. The CDR3 region has the DNA TGTGCCAGCAGCCTAGAACCGTACTCTGGAAACACCATATATTTT. It specifies CASSLEPYSGNTIYF. The variable domain in full, with the rest retrieved from reference TRBV7-2 and TRBJ1-3, is GAGVSQSPSNKVTEKGKDVELRCDPISGHTALYWYRQSLGQGLEFLIYFQGNSAPDKSGLPSDRFSAERTGGSVSTLTIQRTQQEDSAVYLCASSLEPYSGNTIYFGEGSWLTVV.

Note on this clonotype: At one boundary the junction diverges from the germline segment, which might be a read error. The chain uses TRBV4-3 and TRBJ2-3, with 8 bases matching TRBD2. Germline V CDR1 and CDR2: LGHNA, YSLEER. There are 18 residues in the CDR3. DNA for the CDR3: TGCGCCTGCAGCCAAGTATTTCGAGCGGGAGTCGGGGCAGATACGCAGTATTTT. It translates to CACSQVFRAGVGADTQYF.

This clonotype was seen a handful of times. J is TRBJ2-3 and V is TRBV20-1; D is possibly TRBD1 (5 bases). The CDR3 sequence is 14 residues long. V was trimmed by 1 base and J by 4 bases, leaving 12 bases between them. Germline V CDR1 and CDR2: DFQATT, SNEGSKA (reference sequence). In DNA, the CDR3 is TGCAGTGCTAGAGCAGGGCAGGGCCCAGATACGCAGTATTTT. It codes for CSARAGQGPDTQYF.